This T cell receptor beta chain comes out of a study of CD4 and CD8 cells across lung adenocarcinoma regions. The CDR3 runs to 17 residues. J gave up 6 bases and V 0 bases, and 6 bases lay outside the gene matches. Germline V gene lookup returns CDR1 LNHNV and CDR2 YYDKDF (reference sequence). TCRdb recomputed calls from the PCR reads with MiXCR, one row per CDR3 protein. This sample yields about 4,800 distinct CDR3 sequences, of which about 49% are seen a single time; over 12% belongs to the top ten. In its sample, this clonotype was seen a few times. Donors had localized lung adenocarcinoma, a non-small cell lung cancer.

The clonotype originates from a female donor with lung adenocarcinoma. The CD4 and CD8 labels of this study may be unreliable. Material for sequencing was CD4+ T cells from the margin of a lung tumor. This chain joins TRBV15 and TRBJ2-1; 12 bases align to TRBD2. The CDR3 here is CATSRESSGRAFNEQFF. The CDR3 DNA is TGTGCCACCAGCAGAGAATCTAGCGGGAGGGCCTTCAATGAGCAGTTCTTC.